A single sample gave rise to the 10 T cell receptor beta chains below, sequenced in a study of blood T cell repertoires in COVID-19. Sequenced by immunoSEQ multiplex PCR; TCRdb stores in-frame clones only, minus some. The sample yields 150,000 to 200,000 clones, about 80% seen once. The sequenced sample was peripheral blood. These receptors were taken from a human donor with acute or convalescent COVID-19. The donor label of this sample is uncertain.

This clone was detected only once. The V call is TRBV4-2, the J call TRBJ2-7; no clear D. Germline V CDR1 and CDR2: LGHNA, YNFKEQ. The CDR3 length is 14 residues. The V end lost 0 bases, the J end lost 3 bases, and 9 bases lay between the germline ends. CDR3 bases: TGTGCCAGCAGCCAAGACCTAATCCGCTACGAGCAGTACTTC. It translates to CASSQDLIRYEQYF.

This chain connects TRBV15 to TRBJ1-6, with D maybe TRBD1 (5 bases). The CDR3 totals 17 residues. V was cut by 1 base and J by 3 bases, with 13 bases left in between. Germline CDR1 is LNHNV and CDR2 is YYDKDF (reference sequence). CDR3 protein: CATSRAGGPLYNSPLHF. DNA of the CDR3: TGTGCCACCAGCAGAGCCGGGGGACCCCTCTATAATTCACCCCTCCACTTT.

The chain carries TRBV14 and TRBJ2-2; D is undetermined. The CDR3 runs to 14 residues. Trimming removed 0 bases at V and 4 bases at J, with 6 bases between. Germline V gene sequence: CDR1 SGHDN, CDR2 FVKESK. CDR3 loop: CASSQDHSTGELFF. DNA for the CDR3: TGTGCCAGCAGCCAAGATCATTCCACCGGGGAGCTGTTTTTT.

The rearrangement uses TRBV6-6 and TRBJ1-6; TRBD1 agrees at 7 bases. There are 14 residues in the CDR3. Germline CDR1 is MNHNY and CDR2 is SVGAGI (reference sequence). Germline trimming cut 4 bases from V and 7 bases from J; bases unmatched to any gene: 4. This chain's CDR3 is CASSSGTANSPLHF. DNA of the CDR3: TGTGCCAGCAGTTCCGGGACAGCCAATTCACCCCTCCACTTT.

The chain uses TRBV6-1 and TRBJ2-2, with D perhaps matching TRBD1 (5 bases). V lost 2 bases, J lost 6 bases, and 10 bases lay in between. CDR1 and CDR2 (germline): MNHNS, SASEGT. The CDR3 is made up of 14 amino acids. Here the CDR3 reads CASSELTVAGELFF. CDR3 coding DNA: TGTGCCAGCAGTGAATTGACAGTGGCCGGGGAGCTGTTTTTT.

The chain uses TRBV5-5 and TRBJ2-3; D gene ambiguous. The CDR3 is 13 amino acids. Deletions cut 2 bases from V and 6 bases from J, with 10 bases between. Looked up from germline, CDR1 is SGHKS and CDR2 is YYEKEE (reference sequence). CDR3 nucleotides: TGTGCCAGCAGCTTTTTCCCGTTCGATACGCAGTATTTT. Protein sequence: CASSFFPFDTQYF.

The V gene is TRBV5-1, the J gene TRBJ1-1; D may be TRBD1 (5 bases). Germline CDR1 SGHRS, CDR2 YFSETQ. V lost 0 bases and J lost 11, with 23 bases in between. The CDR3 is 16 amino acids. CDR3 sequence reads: CASSLESQGPLKLAFF. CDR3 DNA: TGCGCCAGCAGCTTGGAGTCGCAGGGCCCCCTGAAGTTGGCTTTCTTT. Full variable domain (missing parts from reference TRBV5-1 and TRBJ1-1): KAGVTQTPRYLIKTRGQQVTLSCSPISGHRSVSWYQQTPGQGLQFLFEYFSETQRNKGNFPGRFSGRQFSNSRSEMNVSTLELGDSALYLCASSLESQGPLKLAFFGQGTRLTVV.

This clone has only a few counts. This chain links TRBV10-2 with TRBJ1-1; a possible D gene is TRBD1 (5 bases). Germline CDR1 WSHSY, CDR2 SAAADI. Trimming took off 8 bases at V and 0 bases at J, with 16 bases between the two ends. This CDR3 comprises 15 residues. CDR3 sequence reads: CASGWGLPMNTEAFF. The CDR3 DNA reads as TGCGCCAGCGGATGGGGACTGCCCATGAACACTGAAGCTTTCTTT.

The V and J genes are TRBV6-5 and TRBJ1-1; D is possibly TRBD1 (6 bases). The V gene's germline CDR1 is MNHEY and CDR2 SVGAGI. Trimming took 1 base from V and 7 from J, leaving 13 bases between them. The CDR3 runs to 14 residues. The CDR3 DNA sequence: TGTGCCAGCAGTTACTTTAAGGGAGGGGGTGAAGCTTTCTTT. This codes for CASSYFKGGGEAFF.

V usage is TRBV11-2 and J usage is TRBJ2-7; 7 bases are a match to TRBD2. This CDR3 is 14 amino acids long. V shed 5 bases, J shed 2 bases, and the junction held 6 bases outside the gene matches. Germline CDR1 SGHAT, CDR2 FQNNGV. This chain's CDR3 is CASSISGPTYEQYF. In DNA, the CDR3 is TGTGCCAGCAGCATTAGCGGGCCAACCTACGAGCAGTACTTC.